The clone carrying this T cell receptor (beta chain) was seen ten or more times. Antigen: not known. Germline CDR1 reads DFQATT; CDR2 reads SNEGSKA (reference sequence). The germline V and J ends were trimmed by 0 bases and 4 bases, with 19 bases remaining between them. The CDR3 runs 16 residues. Quantitative barcoded 5'-RACE was used to prepare TCR beta libraries. One entry per CDR3 protein, called by TCRdb with MiXCR from the 5' RACE reads. The sample contains about 220,000 distinct CDR3 sequences, just under 7.5% of which appear only once. This sample was taken from a study of CD8 T cells in ankylosing spondylitis. Study conclusions and caveats: Characteristic, it appeared, of ankylosing spondylitis blood was a TCR beta motif of roughly eight highly homologous variants. The authors reported significant enrichment of disease-linked clones in matched ankylosing spondylitis synovial fluid.

The rearrangement links TRBV20-1 to TRBJ2-7, with D perhaps being TRBD1 or TRBD2 (6 bases each). The sequenced sample consisted of blood, either unsorted or a sorted T cell fraction (not recorded which). The source of this sequence is a male donor with ankylosing spondylitis. CDR3 in amino acids: CSARDLLEGGRYEQYF. The CDR3 DNA follows: TGCAGTGCTAGAGATCTCTTGGAGGGGGGAAGGTACGAGCAGTACTTC.